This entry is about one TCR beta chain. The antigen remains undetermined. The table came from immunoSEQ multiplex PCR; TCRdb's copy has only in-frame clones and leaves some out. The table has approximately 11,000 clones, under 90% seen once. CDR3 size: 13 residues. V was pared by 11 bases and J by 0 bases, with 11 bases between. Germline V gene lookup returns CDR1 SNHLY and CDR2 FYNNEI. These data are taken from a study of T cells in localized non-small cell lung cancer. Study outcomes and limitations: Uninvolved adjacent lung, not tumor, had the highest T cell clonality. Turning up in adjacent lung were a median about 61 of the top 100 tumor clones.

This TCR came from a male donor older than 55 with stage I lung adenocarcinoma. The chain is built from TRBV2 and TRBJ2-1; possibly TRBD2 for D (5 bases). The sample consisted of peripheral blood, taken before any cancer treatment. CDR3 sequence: CAFPRDSYNEQFF. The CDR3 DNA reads TGTGCCTTCCCGAGGGACTCCTACAATGAGCAGTTCTTC.